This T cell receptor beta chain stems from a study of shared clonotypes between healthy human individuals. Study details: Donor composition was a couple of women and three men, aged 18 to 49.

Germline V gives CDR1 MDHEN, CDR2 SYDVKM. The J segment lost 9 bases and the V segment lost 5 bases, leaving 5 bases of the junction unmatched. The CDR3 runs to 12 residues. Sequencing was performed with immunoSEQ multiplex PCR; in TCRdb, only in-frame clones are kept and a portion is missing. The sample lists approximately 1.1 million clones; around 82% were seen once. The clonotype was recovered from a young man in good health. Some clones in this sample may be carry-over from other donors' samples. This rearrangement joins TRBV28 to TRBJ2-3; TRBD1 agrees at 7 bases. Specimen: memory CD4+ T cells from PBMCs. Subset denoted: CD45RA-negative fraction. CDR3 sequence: CASSPRQGTQYF. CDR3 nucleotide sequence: TGTGCCAGCAGTCCTCGACAGGGCACGCAGTATTTT.